The 23 T cell receptor beta chains given below trace back to one sample, sequenced in a study of blood T cell repertoires in COVID-19. The data were produced by immunoSEQ multiplex PCR, yet TCRdb's version contains in-frame clones alone and is incomplete. The data contain 120,000 to 150,000 clones, under 90% of them singletons. The source material was peripheral blood. The receptors were sampled from a human donor in a cohort sampled during active COVID-19.

The chain employs TRBV11-2 and TRBJ2-1; 10 nucleotides match TRBD2. Germline CDR1 reads SGHAT; CDR2 reads FQNNGV. The CDR3 runs 17 residues. V lost 1 base, J lost 0 bases, and 3 bases stayed unmatched. Here the CDR3 reads CASSLGASGSSYNEQFF. In DNA, the CDR3 is TGTGCCAGCAGCTTAGGGGCTAGCGGGAGCTCCTACAATGAGCAGTTCTTC.

The chain employs TRBV7-2 and TRBJ2-7; D not certain. CDR3 length equals 14 residues. Per germline, CDR1 SGHTA and CDR2 FQGNSA. With 1 base removed from V and 3 bases from J, the gap between germline ends came to 10 bases. The CDR3 coding sequence is TGTGCCAGCAGCTTAGGGGTAGCCAACTACGAGCAGTACTTC. The encoded protein is CASSLGVANYEQYF. The variable domain in full, with the rest retrieved from reference TRBV7-2 and TRBJ2-7, is GAGVSQSPSNKVTEKGKDVELRCDPISGHTALYWYRQSLGQGLEFLIYFQGNSAPDKSGLPSDRFSAERTGGSVSTLTIQRTQQEDSAVYLCASSLGVANYEQYFGPGTRLTVT.

V is TRBV7-9 and J is TRBJ2-7; 12 bases are a match to TRBD2. V gave up 4 bases and J gave up 9 bases; unmatched junction bases: 10. The CDR3 covers 15 residues. Germline assignment: CDR1 SEHNR and CDR2 FQNEAQ (reference sequence). The CDR3 is CASSSSGGVSAGQYF. In DNA form, the CDR3 reads TGTGCCAGCAGCTCTAGCGGGGGGGTATCAGCCGGGCAGTACTTC.

The chain links TRBV6-5 to TRBJ2-7; TRBD2 matches at 8 bases. Germline trimming cut 7 bases from V and 0 bases from J; bases unmatched to any gene: 5. This CDR3 spans 14 amino acids. Germline-derived CDR1 and CDR2 are MNHEY and SVGAGI. In DNA form, the CDR3 reads TGTGCCAGCACGGTCAGCGGGAGCTCCTACGAGCAGTACTTC. Translation: CASTVSGSSYEQYF.

This clone was counted only a few times. This rearrangement joins TRBV9 to TRBJ1-1; weak D call: TRBD1 (6 bases). The V gene lost 7 bases and the J gene lost 0 bases, with 16 bases spanning the gap. Germline CDR1 is SGDLS and CDR2 is YYNGEE. The CDR3 extends over 15 amino acids. The CDR3 protein is CASDSTGHLNTEAFF. DNA of the CDR3: TGTGCCAGCGACTCTACGGGACACCTGAACACTGAAGCTTTCTTT.

This clone was seen a handful of times. This chain connects TRBV27 to TRBJ1-6, with 11 bases lining up with TRBD1. V lost 8 bases and J lost 9; bases outside the gene matches: 9. The CDR3 covers 15 residues. The germline gives CDR1 MNHEY, CDR2 SMNVEV (reference sequence). As DNA, the CDR3 is TGTGCCAGCGGACAGGGGGCGCGGGTCGGTTCACCCCTCCACTTT. It yields the protein CASGQGARVGSPLHF.

V gene TRBV5-4 combines with J gene TRBJ2-7, with 9 bases aligning to TRBD1. The germline gives CDR1 SGHNT, CDR2 YYREEE (reference sequence). The V gene end was trimmed by 3 bases and the J gene end by 4 bases; junction bases not matched to a gene: 5. The CDR3 totals 14 residues. Here the CDR3 DNA reads TGTGCCAGCAGCTCCGGGACAGGGAGTTACGAGCAGTACTTC. It translates to CASSSGTGSYEQYF.

This chain links TRBV18 with TRBJ1-1; tentative D call: TRBD1 (5 bases). CDR1 KGHSH and CDR2 LQKENI come from the germline V gene. V was cut by 2 bases and J by 0 bases, with 10 bases left in between. The CDR3 loop spans 15 amino acids. DNA of the CDR3: TGTGCCAGCTCACCATTGGGGCTCCTGAACACTGAAGCTTTCTTT. This gives the protein CASSPLGLLNTEAFF.

CDR3 sequence: CASSPFGQAFNYGYTF. CDR3 DNA: TGTGCCAGCTCACCGTTCGGACAGGCGTTTAACTATGGCTACACCTTC. The chain carries TRBV18 and TRBJ1-2, with TRBD1 matching over 7 bases. V shed 3 bases, J shed 1 base, and the junction held 8 bases outside the gene matches. The CDR3 extends over 16 amino acids. The germline gives CDR1 KGHSH, CDR2 LQKENI.

This clone was counted once. J is TRBJ1-3 and V is TRBV11-2; 8 nucleotides match TRBD1. This CDR3 spans 15 amino acids. Germline CDR1 SGHAT, CDR2 FQNNGV. The V and J ends lost 3 bases and 4 bases, in that order; junction bases with no gene match: 5. Written as DNA, the CDR3 is TGTGCCAGCAGCTTCTACAGGGGGGGCGGAAACACCATATATTTT. Translating it yields CASSFYRGGGNTIYF.

This chain connects TRBV7-8 to TRBJ1-5, with TRBD1 matching 7 bases. V trimming: 6 bases; J trimming: 5 bases; junction bases outside the gene matches: 7. The CDR3 totals 14 residues. The germline V gene has CDR1 SGHVS and CDR2 FQNEAQ. The chain's CDR3 is CASSSGTVYQPQHF. The CDR3 nucleotides read TGTGCCAGCAGTTCAGGGACAGTCTATCAGCCCCAGCATTTT.

The chain uses TRBV28 and TRBJ2-3; the match to TRBD2 covers 9 bases. CDR3 length equals 17 residues. J lost 0 bases, V lost 2 bases, and 6 bases had no gene match. CDR1 is MDHEN and CDR2 is SYDVKM in the germline V gene. CDR3 DNA sequence: TGTGCCAGCAGTTTACTCCTAGCGGGAACTAGCACAGATACGCAGTATTTT. This sequence encodes CASSLLLAGTSTDTQYF.

This chain links TRBV4-1 with TRBJ2-7, with D unclear. Germline loops: CDR1 MGHRA, CDR2 YSYEKL. The V end lost 0 bases, the J end lost 3 bases, and 15 bases lay between the germline ends. The CDR3 covers 16 residues. CDR3 DNA sequence: TGCGCCAGCAGCCAAGAAGAAAAGCGACCTCACTACGAGCAGTACTTC. It encodes CASSQEEKRPHYEQYF.

The chain links TRBV30 to TRBJ2-7; 8 nucleotides align to TRBD2. V was pared by 4 bases and J by 9 bases, with 8 bases of the junction left unmatched. Germline V gene lookup returns CDR1 GTSNPN and CDR2 SVGIG (reference sequence). The length of the CDR3 is 12 residues. The CDR3 DNA reads as TGTGCCTGGAAACTAGCGGTCTCAGCGCAGTACTTC. Protein: CAWKLAVSAQYF. Variable domain in full (rest from reference TRBV30 and TRBJ2-7): SQTIHQWPATLVQPVGSPLSLECTVEGTSNPNLYWYRQAAGRGLQLLFYSVGIGQISSEVPQNLSASRPQDRQFILSSKKLLLSDSGFYLCAWKLAVSAQYFGPGTRLTVT.

This clone was detected only once. The V gene is TRBV3-1 (or the pseudogene TRBV3-2), the J gene TRBJ1-1; D ambiguous. The V and J ends lost 4 bases and 1 base respectively, with 7 bases between them. This CDR3 contains 13 residues. Per the germline V gene, CDR1 is LGHDT and CDR2 is YNNKEL (reference sequence). CDR3 sequence reads: CASSPRRNTEAFF. Here the CDR3 DNA reads TGTGCCAGCAGCCCCCGCAGGAACACTGAAGCTTTCTTT.

The chain is built from TRBV19 and TRBJ2-1, with 7 bases lining up with TRBD1. V shed 5 bases and J 8 bases; nucleotides not matched to a gene: 9. CDR3 length: 14 amino acids. Germline lookup yields CDR1 LNHDA and CDR2 SQIVND (reference sequence). The CDR3 protein is CASSLTGRWDEQFF. The CDR3 nucleotides read TGTGCCAGTAGTTTGACAGGGCGGTGGGATGAGCAGTTCTTC.

As regards this clone: A read error may produce the germline difference seen at one junction end. This chain uses TRBV7-7 with TRBJ2-7, with TRBD2 identical over 9 bases. The CDR3 is 15 residues long. Germline values: CDR1 SSHAT, CDR2 FNYEAQ (reference sequence). CDR3 nucleotides: TGTGCTAGCAGCACCCGCCTAGCGGGGCGGGAAGAGCAGTACTTC. It codes for CASSTRLAGREEQYF. Full variable domain (rest looked up from reference TRBV7-7 and TRBJ2-7): GAGVSQSPRYKVTKRGQDVTLRCDPISSHATLYWYQQALGQGPEFLTYFNYEAQPDKSGLPSDRFSAERPEGSISTLTIQRTEQRDSAMYRCASSTRLAGREEQYFGPGTRLTVT.

This sequence joins TRBV5-4 and TRBJ1-6; D remains unclear. Germline loops: CDR1 SGHNT, CDR2 YYREEE (reference sequence). V gave up 5 bases and J gave up 4 bases, with 13 bases separating them. The CDR3 has 15 residues. CDR3 residues: CASSIDSGYNSPLHF. For the CDR3, the DNA is TGTGCCAGCAGTATCGACTCCGGTTATAATTCACCCCTCCACTTT.

V is TRBV3-1 (or the pseudogene TRBV3-2) and J is TRBJ1-1; weak D call: TRBD1 (6 bases). The V end was cut by 4 bases, the J end by 4 bases, with 13 bases between. The V gene's germline CDR1 is LGHDT and CDR2 YNNKEL (reference sequence). The CDR3 totals 14 residues. CDR3 protein: CASSRARGGTEAFF. The CDR3 DNA reads as TGTGCCAGCAGCCGGGCCAGGGGTGGCACTGAAGCTTTCTTT.

The genes are TRBV6-6 and TRBJ1-1, with TRBD1 matching over 11 bases. The CDR3 is made up of 15 amino acids. V was clipped by 6 bases and J by 6 bases; unmatched bases: 9. Germline CDR1 MNHNY, CDR2 SVGAGI (reference sequence). The CDR3 coding sequence is TGTGCCAGCAGCTCGTCGGACAGGGGGCGATCTGAAGCTTTCTTT. Protein product: CASSSSDRGRSEAFF.

The rearrangement links TRBV3-1 (or the pseudogene TRBV3-2) to TRBJ1-1; D unclear. Germline loops: CDR1 LGHDT, CDR2 YNNKEL (reference sequence). The ends were cut back, 1 base at V and 7 bases at J, with 13 bases in the middle. The CDR3 runs 14 residues. Here the CDR3 reads CASSQGGGQSEAFF. CDR3 DNA sequence: TGTGCCAGCAGCCAAGGTGGCGGGCAGAGTGAAGCTTTCTTT.

The gene calls are TRBV6-5 and TRBJ2-3, with 10 bases matching TRBD2. V shed 6 bases and J 13 bases; nucleotides not matched to a gene: 7. From germline, CDR1 is MNHEY and CDR2 SVGAGI. The CDR3 is 12 amino acids. The CDR3 DNA reads as TGTGCCAGCAGCCTAAGCGGGGGGGATAAGTATTTT. The encoded protein is CASSLSGGDKYF.

The V call is TRBV18, the J call TRBJ1-1, with D perhaps TRBD1 (5 bases). The V gene lost 6 bases and the J gene lost 3 bases, with 17 bases spanning the gap. The CDR3 loop spans 15 amino acids. The germline V gene encodes CDR1 KGHSH and CDR2 LQKENI. The DNA for the CDR3 is TGTGCCAGCTCGCAGGAGCAGGGCGCACACACTGAAGCTTTCTTT. It is translated as CASSQEQGAHTEAFF.